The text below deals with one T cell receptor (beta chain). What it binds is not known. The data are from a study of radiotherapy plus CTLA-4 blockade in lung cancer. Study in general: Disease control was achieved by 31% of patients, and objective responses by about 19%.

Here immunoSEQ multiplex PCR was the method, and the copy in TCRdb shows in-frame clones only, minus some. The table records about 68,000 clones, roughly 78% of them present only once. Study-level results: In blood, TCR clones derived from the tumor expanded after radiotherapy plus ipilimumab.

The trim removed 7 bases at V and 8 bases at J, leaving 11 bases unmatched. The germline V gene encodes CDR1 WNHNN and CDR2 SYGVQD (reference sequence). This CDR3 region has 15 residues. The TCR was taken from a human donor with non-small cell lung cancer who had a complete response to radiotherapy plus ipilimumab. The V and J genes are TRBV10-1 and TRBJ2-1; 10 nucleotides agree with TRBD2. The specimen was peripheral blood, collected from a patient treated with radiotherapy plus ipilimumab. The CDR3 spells CASTDHTSGDDEQFF. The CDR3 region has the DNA TGCGCCAGCACCGATCATACTAGCGGGGACGATGAGCAGTTCTTC.